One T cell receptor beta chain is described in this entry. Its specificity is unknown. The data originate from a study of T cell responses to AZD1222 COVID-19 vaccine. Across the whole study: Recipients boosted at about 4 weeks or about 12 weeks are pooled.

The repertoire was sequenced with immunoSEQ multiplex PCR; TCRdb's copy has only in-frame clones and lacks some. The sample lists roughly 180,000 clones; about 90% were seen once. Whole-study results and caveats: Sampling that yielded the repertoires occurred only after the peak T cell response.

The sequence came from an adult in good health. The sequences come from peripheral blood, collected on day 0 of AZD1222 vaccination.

CDR3 DNA: TGTGCCAGCAGTGCCCCTTCTAGCTACGAGCAGTACTTC. Protein product: CASSAPSSYEQYF. This chain links TRBV6-6 with TRBJ2-7, with D uncertain. V lost 5 bases to trimming and J lost 3 bases, with 11 bases between them. Germline V gene sequence: CDR1 MNHNY, CDR2 SVGAGI (reference sequence). This CDR3 has 13 residues.